This TCR beta chain emerged from a study of identical twins (dated by TCRdb to 2015 to 2016). Notes on the research overall: The study deep-sequenced TCR alpha and beta repertoires from monozygotic twins, unrelated adults of various ages and cord blood to test whether fetal clonotypes persist. To rule out contamination, replicate twin experiments were performed at different times with different library preparation protocols. The paper as a whole reports these results and caveats: Because the same donors could not be followed over many years, the conclusions relied on cross-sectional statistical analysis. Compared with coincidental sharing between unrelated individuals, out-of-frame TCR alpha sequences shared between twins showed an excess of sequences with low generation probability. Invariant T cells such as MAIT and iNKT could partly confound zero-insertion analyses, though diverse VJ usage argued against this for most clonotypes. In monozygotic twins, recombination models systematically underestimated out-of-frame TCR alpha sharing, but the models matched the sharing seen between unrelated individuals. The excess sharing between twins in beta out-of-frame sequences was weaker because fewer shared sequences reduced the signal-to-noise ratio. Fewer insertions were carried by abundant cord blood beta clonotypes, a similar but weaker trend appeared in young adult naive repertoires, and no such trend appeared in memory repertoires.

The library was built by means of 5' RACE. This sample was sequenced with an Illumina HiSeq 2000. A universal primer binding site was introduced by template switching, and a unique molecular identifier was present in the final cDNA, enabling accurate counting of TCR cDNA molecules. Specific primers in the conserved constant-segment region were used to synthesize first-strand cDNA for the TCR alpha and beta chains. To control for contamination, every cDNA library was double barcoded, receiving both a SMART-Mk sample barcode and Illumina barcodes. TruSeq adapter sequences and Illumina sample barcodes were added in two successive PCR steps. Sequencing of the TCR alpha and beta cDNA libraries was done on the Illumina HiSeq platform using custom primers. The source study handled its data this way. MiGEC processed the raw reads to extract unique molecular identifiers, while MiXCR was used to determine the CDR3 positions. For each individual, recombination models were inferred using an EM algorithm with the repgenHMM and IGoR tools. Shared clonotype analysis was performed with the tcR package in R, normalizing sharing by the product of cloneset sizes. To study raw recombination without the effects of thymic and clonal selection, out-of-frame nonproductive sequences were analyzed. TCRdb ran its own pipeline on the public reads, namely fastp trimming at Q25 and MiXCR clone calling, and kept in-frame beta chains. Merged by CDR3 protein, the rows form single entries marked with the most common genes and DNA. These V and J calls derive from TCRdb rather than the authors' analysis. This sample is represented by around 670,000 distinct CDR3 sequences; around 6% of them were singletons. 1.5% to 2% of the sample lies in the top ten.

Every donor was a healthy Caucasian. Three unrelated non-twin adults were also sequenced: a male aged 18 to 30, a male aged 50 to 60 and a female aged 50 to 60. Miltenyi CD45RO+ enrichment and human naive T-cell isolation kits were used to isolate memory (CD45RO+) and naive T cells from PBMC. As concerns this clonotype: Its antigen is still unknown. The record has no base qualities; no much larger clone is one base away.

The junction shows trimming of 2 bases on V and 5 bases on J, plus 14 bases between the germline ends. The CDR3, from cysteine to phenylalanine, totals 15 residues. Left in the record is the CDR3 DNA by itself, 45 bases read in frame from the first base. For CDR1 and CDR2, the germline V gene lists LGHNA and YNFKEQ. The clonotype was recovered from a young man in good health. Sequencing input: naive T cells sorted from blood. Taken with the paper, the label for cell subset or site translates to: cells isolated with a human naive T-cell isolation kit. The chain uses TRBV4-2 and TRBJ2-3; TRBD2 could be the D gene, as 5 bases match. The base sequence is TGTGCCAGCAGCCAAAGTCGCCTAGCTAAAGATACGCAGTATTTT. It encodes CASSQSRLAKDTQYF.